Presented here are 7 T cell receptor beta chains from one specimen sequenced in a study of blood T cell repertoires in COVID-19. Libraries were prepared by immunoSEQ multiplex PCR; TCRdb keeps only in-frame clonotypes and omits some of them. The data contain tens of thousands of clones, more than 75% of them seen just once; the ten biggest clones take up under 30%. The sequencing sample was made of peripheral blood. All receptors come from a human donor in a cohort sampled during active COVID-19.

The genes are TRBV5-6 and TRBJ2-3, with TRBD1 matching over 10 bases. The CDR3 runs 17 residues. Looked up from germline, CDR1 is SGHDT and CDR2 is YYEEEE. Trimming cost V 4 bases and J 7 bases; bases outside gene matches: 15. The CDR3 region is CASSPPVGDRGNNTQYF. CDR3 coding DNA: TGTGCCAGCAGCCCACCGGTCGGGGACAGGGGAAACAATACGCAGTATTTT.

This chain uses TRBV5-1 with TRBJ2-2; 7 nucleotides agree with TRBD2. In germline, CDR1 is SGHRS, CDR2 YFSETQ. The CDR3 covers 16 residues. V shed 4 bases and J 0 bases; nucleotides not matched to a gene: 6. The CDR3 spells CASSGLRGTNTGELFF. The CDR3 DNA sequence: TGCGCCAGCAGCGGGCTGCGGGGGACGAACACCGGGGAGCTGTTTTTT.

The chain has TRBV2 and TRBJ1-2; 12 positions agree with TRBD1. CDR3 length: 17 amino acids. CDR1 SNHLY and CDR2 FYNNEI come from the germline V gene. Trimming cost V 4 bases and J 5 bases; bases outside gene matches: 11. The CDR3 bases are TGTGCCAGCAGTGTCCCGGGACAGGGGGCTGGGGGATATGGCTACACCTTC. Protein product: CASSVPGQGAGGYGYTF. Complete variable domain (other parts from reference TRBV2 and TRBJ1-2): EPEVTQTPSHQVTQMGQEVILRCVPISNHLYFYWYRQILGQKVEFLVSFYNNEISEKSEIFDDQFSVERPDGSNFTLKIRSTKLEDSAMYFCASSVPGQGAGGYGYTFGSGTRLTVV.

The chain is built from TRBV5-1 and TRBJ2-1; 8 nucleotides match TRBD2. The length of the CDR3 is 15 residues. Looked up from germline, CDR1 is SGHRS and CDR2 is YFSETQ. With 5 bases clipped from V and 1 base from J, the junction kept 5 bases outside the gene matches. The CDR3 reads CASSRVAGSYNEQFF. Here the CDR3 DNA reads TGCGCCAGCAGTAGGGTAGCGGGATCCTACAATGAGCAGTTCTTC.

This clone came up a few times. The chain carries TRBV7-3 and TRBJ2-1, with 9 positions matching TRBD2. This CDR3 has 17 amino acids. Germline CDR1 is SGHTA and CDR2 is FQGTGA. V lost 5 bases to trimming and J lost 8 bases; unmatched junction nucleotides: 16. This CDR3 reads CASSLNSAGAGGHEQFF. The CDR3 DNA follows: TGTGCCAGCAGCCTTAATTCGGCGGGAGCGGGAGGCCATGAGCAGTTCTTC. Based on the CDR3 plus reference TRBV7-3 and TRBJ2-1, the full variable domain is GAGVSQTPSNKVTEKGKYVELRCDPISGHTALYWYRQSLGQGPEFLIYFQGTGAADDSGLPNDRFFAVRPEGSVSTLKIQRTERGDSAVYLCASSLNSAGAGGHEQFFGPGTRLTVL.

The V and J genes are TRBV7-2 and TRBJ2-5; 7 nucleotides match TRBD1. With 2 bases clipped from V and 1 base from J, the junction kept 4 bases outside the gene matches. The CDR3 length is 15 residues. Germline lookup yields CDR1 SGHTA and CDR2 FQGNSA. CDR3 in DNA: TGTGCCAGCAGCTTACGGACAGGAGGCCAAGAGACCCAGTACTTC. Translating it yields CASSLRTGGQETQYF.

This chain connects TRBV5-8 to TRBJ2-1; 8 nucleotides align to TRBD1. This CDR3 region has 16 residues. Germline CDR1 SGHTS, CDR2 YDEGEE. V dropped 5 bases and J dropped 4; count of bases not matched to a gene: 11. CDR3 coding DNA: TGTGCCAGCAGTTTTTATACCGGGACAGGATACAATGAGCAGTTCTTC. Translating it yields CASSFYTGTGYNEQFF.